This T cell receptor (beta chain) originates from a study of brain metastases from non-small cell lung cancer. The germline gives CDR1 SGHTA, CDR2 FQGNSA. V gave up 0 bases and J gave up 0 bases, with 8 bases separating them. The CDR3 spans 15 residues. Assay: immunoSEQ multiplex PCR; the TCRdb copy retains only in-frame clones and omits some. The sample shows over a thousand clones, 91% of them seen only once. The receptor was isolated from a donor at least 40 years old with non-small cell lung cancer. This rearrangement joins TRBV7-2 to TRBJ1-1; possibly TRBD1 for D (6 bases). The sequenced sample was tumor-adjacent normal tissue. Here the CDR3 DNA reads TGTACCAGCAGCTTAGCAGGGGGAGTGAACACTGAAGCTTTCTTT. Protein: CTSSLAGGVNTEAFF.